This T cell receptor (beta chain) stems from a study of blood T cells in healthy people across ages. Study outcomes and limitations: Versus aged donors, long-lived donors had higher diversity and more naive CD4+ cells.

Primers used in a second PCR of about 7 to 12 cycles were a sample-barcoded 5' primer and a J-beta primer mix. TCRdb independently ran MiXCR on the 5' RACE reads; one entry per CDR3 protein. The table lists fewer than 700,000 distinct CDR3 sequences, 40% to 50% of them singletons, with approximately 31% in the top ten. Only a few counts were recorded for this clonotype. Its specificity is unknown. The germline V gene encodes CDR1 LGHDT and CDR2 YNNKEL (reference sequence). The CDR3 is 17 residues long. J lost 5 bases, V lost 3 bases, and 15 bases had no gene match. Sequenced: blood. The receptor was isolated from a man aged 80 or over in good health. V usage is TRBV3-1 and J usage is TRBJ2-5; 7 positions match TRBD1. CDR3 coding DNA: TGTGCCAGCAGCCATTCCTCCCCCGACAGGGTACGCGAGACCCAGTACTTC. Protein product: CASSHSSPDRVRETQYF.